This T cell receptor beta chain was observed in a study of technical replicates of blood from several donors. Some clones are missing from TCRdb's copy, which holds only in-frame ones; the method was immunoSEQ multiplex PCR. The table lists roughly 72,000 clones, more than 85% of them singletons, with 0.35% to 0.45% in the top ten. Germline loops: CDR1 SGHNT, CDR2 YENEEA. Deletions cut 5 bases from V and 0 bases from J, with 25 bases between. This CDR3 region has 20 residues. This receptor was taken from a human donor in good health. The sequenced sample consisted of T cells isolated from PBMCs. V gene TRBV11-3 combines with J gene TRBJ2-2, with a weak D call TRBD2 (6 bases). As DNA, the CDR3 is TGTGCCAGCAGCCCTTACGGGGACTCCTTCTTCACCGCGAACACCGGGGAGCTGTTTTTT. The encoded protein is CASSPYGDSFFTANTGELFF.